What follows are 17 T cell receptor beta chains derived from one specimen sequenced in a study of OX40 agonist ivuxolimab in advanced cancers. Produced via immunoSEQ multiplex PCR; TCRdb's table is partial and in-frame only. Among tens of thousands of clones listed, around 87% were seen once. Sequences were derived from CD4+ or CD8+ T cells sorted from blood, sampled in a trial of the OX40 agonist ivuxolimab. The receptors originated from an adult with an advanced solid tumor such as melanoma, head and neck, liver or kidney cancer.

The J gene is TRBJ2-7, the V gene TRBV15; D perhaps matches TRBD1 (5 bases). V was shortened by 6 bases and J by 0 bases, with 9 bases between the two germline ends. Germline CDR1 reads LNHNV; CDR2 reads YYDKDF (reference sequence). This CDR3 comprises 13 residues. The CDR3 nucleotides read TGTGCCACCAGAGGGGAAAGCTCCTACGAGCAGTACTTC. Translating gives CATRGESSYEQYF.

The chain carries TRBV9 and TRBJ2-1; 9 nucleotides agree with TRBD2. The CDR3 loop spans 15 amino acids. The V segment lost 1 base and the J segment 3 bases; nucleotides outside the gene matches: 2. In germline, CDR1 is SGDLS, CDR2 YYNGEE. This CDR3 is CASSVQAGGYNEQFF. The DNA of the CDR3 is TGTGCCAGCAGCGTACAAGCGGGAGGCTACAATGAGCAGTTCTTC. The entire variable domain, with the rest obtained from reference TRBV9 and TRBJ2-1, is as follows: DSGVTQTPKHLITATGQRVTLRCSPRSGDLSVYWYQQSLDQGLQFLIQYYNGEERAKGNILERFSAQQFPDLHSELNLSSLELGDSALYFCASSVQAGGYNEQFFGPGTRLTVL.

This chain uses TRBV27 with TRBJ2-4; TRBD2 matches 10 bases. Unmatched junction bases numbered 6, after V lost 2 bases and J lost 2 bases. CDR3 length equals 17 residues. CDR1 and CDR2 (germline): MNHEY, SMNVEV (reference sequence). CDR3 region: CASSLGLADLTKNIQYF. CDR3 coding DNA: TGTGCCAGCAGTTTAGGACTAGCGGACCTGACCAAAAACATTCAGTACTTC.

The genes are TRBV7-9 and TRBJ2-7; unclear D gene. The CDR3 is 13 amino acids. Germline V gene data show CDR1 as SEHNR and CDR2 as FQNEAQ (reference sequence). V lost 8 bases, J lost 2 bases, and 13 bases lay in between. CDR3 DNA sequence: TGTGCCAGCTCGAGGTTTGGGGCCTACGAGCAGTACTTC. This translates into CASSRFGAYEQYF.

This clone has only one observation. This sequence joins TRBV6-5 and TRBJ2-5; tentative D call: TRBD2 (6 bases). The CDR3 sequence is 13 residues long. Germline lookup yields CDR1 MNHEY and CDR2 SVGAGI. Trimming stripped 8 bases from V and 5 bases from J, with 15 bases between. CDR3 in DNA: TGTGCCAGCGGGGTGGGCGGGGTGGAGACCCAGTACTTC. It encodes CASGVGGVETQYF.

This clone was detected only once. The V call is TRBV5-5, the J call TRBJ2-7; 7 nucleotides line up with TRBD1. Germline V gene lookup returns CDR1 SGHKS and CDR2 YYEKEE (reference sequence). Germline trimming cut 4 bases from V and 4 bases from J; bases unmatched to any gene: 11. This CDR3 has 15 residues. The CDR3 region is CASSLGQDTLYEQYF. The DNA of the CDR3 is TGTGCCAGCAGCCTTGGACAGGATACCCTTTACGAGCAGTACTTC.

This clone was counted between two and nine times. This chain uses TRBV5-6 with TRBJ2-4; TRBD1 matches 9 bases. This CDR3 has 18 residues. The germline gives CDR1 SGHDT, CDR2 YYEEEE. With 4 bases clipped from V and 0 bases from J, the junction kept 11 bases outside the gene matches. The CDR3 sequence: CASSRDRAWALAKNIQYF. The CDR3 nucleotides are TGTGCCAGCAGCCGGGACAGGGCATGGGCCTTAGCCAAAAACATTCAGTACTTC.

The CDR3 DNA follows: TGTGCCAGCTCACCCCTACCGACAGGGGAAGAGACCCAGTACTTC. Protein: CASSPLPTGEETQYF. The chain couples TRBV18 to TRBJ2-5; 8 bases map to TRBD1. Germline V gene lookup returns CDR1 KGHSH and CDR2 LQKENI. V shed 3 bases and J 3 bases; nucleotides not matched to a gene: 6. The CDR3 runs to 15 residues.

The chain is built from TRBV18 and TRBJ2-7; 9 positions match TRBD1. CDR1 and CDR2 (germline): KGHSH, LQKENI. V lost 4 bases to trimming and J lost 2 bases; unmatched junction nucleotides: 3. This CDR3 is 14 amino acids long. CDR3: CASSRRQGAYEQYF. CDR3 DNA sequence: TGTGCCAGCTCACGACGACAGGGGGCCTACGAGCAGTACTTC.

This sequence joins TRBV7-9 and TRBJ1-3; the D gene is possibly TRBD1 (5 bases). This CDR3 is 18 amino acids long. The V and J ends lost 5 bases and 0 bases respectively, with 20 bases between them. Per the germline V gene, CDR1 is SEHNR and CDR2 is FQNEAQ (reference sequence). For the CDR3, the DNA is TGTGCCAGCAGCACCGGACGGGGACGAGGGACCTCTGGAAACACCATATATTTT. The encoded protein is CASSTGRGRGTSGNTIYF.

This chain links TRBV5-4 with TRBJ1-1, with a tentative D call TRBD1 (5 bases). Germline CDR1 is SGHNT and CDR2 is YYREEE (reference sequence). This CDR3 has 13 residues. Between the trimmed V and J ends, which lost 1 base and 7 bases, there was a span of 11 bases. CDR3 in DNA: TGTGCCAGCAGCTTGAGAGGGAGGGGTGAAGCTTTCTTT. Translating gives CASSLRGRGEAFF.

The rearrangement links TRBV7-7 to TRBJ2-5; 8 bases line up with TRBD2. J was trimmed by 4 bases and V by 1 base; bases with no gene match: 8. Germline V lookup: CDR1 SSHAT, CDR2 FNYEAQ (reference sequence). This CDR3 region has 16 residues. The CDR3 DNA reads TGTGCCAGCAGCTTAGAAGTCGGGGGGGCACGAGAGACCCAGTACTTC. Protein sequence: CASSLEVGGARETQYF.

The chain combines TRBV5-1 with TRBJ2-7; no firm D call. The CDR3 is 14 amino acids. Germline V gene data show CDR1 as SGHRS and CDR2 as YFSETQ. V shed 5 bases and J shed 0 bases, with 12 bases lying between them. Here the CDR3 reads CASRKGPDSYEQYF. CDR3 coding DNA: TGCGCCAGCAGAAAGGGCCCTGACTCCTACGAGCAGTACTTC.

The V gene is TRBV7-3, the J gene TRBJ2-1; 9 bases align to TRBD1. CDR1 and CDR2 (germline): SGHTA, FQGTGA. This CDR3 region has 16 residues. V was pared by 5 bases and J by 0 bases, with 5 bases of the junction left unmatched. CDR3 nucleotides: TGTGCCAGCAGCAGCCTGACAGGGGGCTCCTACAATGAGCAGTTCTTC. Amino acid sequence: CASSSLTGGSYNEQFF.

The rearrangement joins TRBV14 to TRBJ2-1; 15 positions match TRBD2. This CDR3 has 18 amino acids. Germline CDR1 SGHDN, CDR2 FVKESK. After removal of 1 base from V and 2 bases from J, the junction contained 3 bases not matched to a gene. CDR3 loop: CASSQGTSGRDPYNEQFF. CDR3 nucleotide sequence: TGTGCCAGCAGCCAAGGGACTAGCGGGAGGGATCCCTACAATGAGCAGTTCTTC.

The V gene is TRBV2, the J gene TRBJ1-1, with 9 bases lining up with TRBD1. Trimming cost V 9 bases and J 3 bases; bases outside gene matches: 2. CDR1 is SNHLY, CDR2 FYNNEI, per germline. This CDR3 is 12 amino acids long. The CDR3 is CARGQGYTEAFF. The CDR3, as DNA: TGTGCCAGGGGACAGGGCTACACTGAAGCTTTCTTT.

The chain employs TRBV11-2 and TRBJ2-2; D may be TRBD1 or TRBD2 (6 bases each). Germline V gives CDR1 SGHAT, CDR2 FQNNGV. V lost 5 bases to trimming and J lost 0 bases, with 13 bases between them. The CDR3 contains 16 residues. CDR3 nucleotides: TGTGCCAGCAGCCCCACGGGGGCCACGAACACCGGGGAGCTGTTTTTT. Encoded protein: CASSPTGATNTGELFF.